Each of the 13 T cell receptor beta chains below was sequenced from the same sample in a study of PD-1 blockade in classical Hodgkin lymphoma. Data came from immunoSEQ multiplex PCR; TCRdb stores just in-frame clones and leaves some out. In the table there are 25,000 to 35,000 clones, roughly 90% of which are singletons. The time point here: newly diagnosed, previously untreated cHL patient sample. Negative selection with magnetic separation was used to purify CD4+ T cells from thawed PBMCs. The sequenced material came from CD4+ T cells from blood. These receptors originate from a human donor with classical Hodgkin lymphoma.

The chain links TRBV18 to TRBJ2-5; the match to TRBD1 covers 8 bases. J lost 2 bases, V lost 0 bases, and 5 bases had no gene match. The CDR3 has 16 amino acids. Germline V lookup: CDR1 KGHSH, CDR2 LQKENI. In nucleotides, the CDR3 is TGTGCCAGCTCACCACCCTCGGGACAGGAGCAAGAGACCCAGTACTTC. This sequence encodes CASSPPSGQEQETQYF.

The chain is built from TRBV4-1 and TRBJ1-3, with 9 bases that match TRBD1. The length of the CDR3 is 17 residues. Germline CDR1 is MGHRA and CDR2 is YSYEKL. Trimming cost V 4 bases and J 2 bases; bases outside gene matches: 9. CDR3 loop: CASSPYRDRVPGNTIYF. CDR3 sequence (DNA): TGCGCCAGCAGCCCTTACCGGGACAGGGTTCCTGGAAACACCATATATTTT.

The chain combines TRBV2 with TRBJ1-5, with D perhaps TRBD1 (5 bases). Germline CDR1 reads SNHLY; CDR2 reads FYNNEI. The V and J ends lost 3 bases and 6 bases respectively, with 18 bases between them. This CDR3 has 16 residues. CDR3 nucleotides: TGTGCCAGCAGTGATCGGTTGGGTGCCGGGGGTCAGCCCCAGCATTTT. It yields the protein CASSDRLGAGGQPQHF. The whole variable domain, filled in from reference TRBV2 and TRBJ1-5, reads EPEVTQTPSHQVTQMGQEVILRCVPISNHLYFYWYRQILGQKVEFLVSFYNNEISEKSEIFDDQFSVERPDGSNFTLKIRSTKLEDSAMYFCASSDRLGAGGQPQHFGDGTRLSIL.

The chain couples TRBV7-8 to TRBJ1-4, with TRBD1 as a possible D gene (5 bases). Germline V gene sequence: CDR1 SGHVS, CDR2 FQNEAQ. The germline V and J ends were trimmed by 3 bases and 6 bases, with 20 bases remaining between them. CDR3 length: 17 residues. CDR3 sequence (DNA): TGTGCCAGCAGCTTGGGCGGAGCGCCCGGGGGATATGAAAAACTGTTTTTT. This translates into CASSLGGAPGGYEKLFF.

The chain is built from TRBV7-9 and TRBJ1-6, with D possibly being TRBD1 (5 bases). The CDR3 is 15 residues long. V was clipped by 5 bases and J by 4 bases, with 12 bases between them. Germline-derived CDR1 and CDR2 are SEHNR and FQNEAQ (reference sequence). CDR3 protein: CASSPAGQYNSPLHF. The CDR3 coding sequence is TGTGCCAGCAGCCCCGCGGGGCAGTATAATTCACCCCTCCACTTT. Full variable domain (outside the CDR3, taken from reference TRBV7-9 and TRBJ1-6): DTGVSQNPRHKITKRGQNVTFRCDPISEHNRLYWYRQTLGQGPEFLTYFQNEAQLEKSRLLSDRFSAERPKGSFSTLEIQRTEQGDSAMYLCASSPAGQYNSPLHFGNGTRLTVT.

The chain joins TRBV2 to TRBJ1-1; 10 nucleotides agree with TRBD1. The CDR3 is made up of 17 amino acids. Per germline, CDR1 SNHLY and CDR2 FYNNEI. V lost 6 bases and J lost 0; bases outside the gene matches: 10. In nucleotides, the CDR3 is TGTGCCAGCAGACCCAGGACAGGGGGACGGATGAACACTGAAGCTTTCTTT. Translated: CASRPRTGGRMNTEAFF. Drawing the rest from reference TRBV2 and TRBJ1-1, the complete variable domain is EPEVTQTPSHQVTQMGQEVILRCVPISNHLYFYWYRQILGQKVEFLVSFYNNEISEKSEIFDDQFSVERPDGSNFTLKIRSTKLEDSAMYFCASRPRTGGRMNTEAFFGQGTRLTVV.

The chain combines TRBV7-9 with TRBJ2-1; 10 bases map to TRBD1. The CDR3 is 13 residues long. Germline V gene data show CDR1 as SEHNR and CDR2 as FQNEAQ (reference sequence). Trimming at V came to 5 bases and at J to 7 bases, leaving 2 bases not matched to a gene. The CDR3 protein is CASSGQGGNEQFF. CDR3 coding DNA: TGTGCCAGCAGCGGACAGGGGGGGAATGAGCAGTTCTTC.

This rearrangement joins TRBV4-1 to TRBJ1-6; D may be TRBD1 (5 bases). V was pared by 4 bases and J by 7 bases, with 14 bases between. There are 15 residues in the CDR3. Germline values: CDR1 MGHRA, CDR2 YSYEKL. CDR3 nucleotides: TGCGCCAGCAGCCCCCCCCTGGGGCAGAATTCACCCCTCCACTTT. Protein: CASSPPLGQNSPLHF.

This clone came up a few times. The rearrangement links TRBV7-2 to TRBJ1-5; D is uncertain. The CDR3 totals 12 residues. Per the germline V gene, CDR1 is SGHTA and CDR2 is FQGNSA. V lost 4 bases, J lost 3 bases, and 4 bases lay in between. The CDR3 is CASSYNNQPQHF. CDR3 bases: TGTGCCAGCAGCTATAACAATCAGCCCCAGCATTTT.

The rearrangement links TRBV5-1 to TRBJ2-1; 11 bases fit TRBD2. CDR1 SGHRS and CDR2 YFSETQ come from the germline V gene. The ends lost 1 base at V and 3 bases at J; junction bases unmatched: 0. This CDR3 comprises 15 residues. The CDR3 DNA is TGCGCCAGCAGCTTGACTAGCGGGAGCTACAATGAGCAGTTCTTC. Its translation is CASSLTSGSYNEQFF. Together with reference TRBV5-1 and TRBJ2-1, the CDR3 gives the full variable domain: KAGVTQTPRYLIKTRGQQVTLSCSPISGHRSVSWYQQTPGQGLQFLFEYFSETQRNKGNFPGRFSGRQFSNSRSEMNVSTLELGDSALYLCASSLTSGSYNEQFFGPGTRLTVL.

The chain couples TRBV2 to TRBJ2-7; no clear D. Germline CDR1 and CDR2: SNHLY and FYNNEI. V gave up 5 bases and J gave up 3 bases, with 8 bases separating them. CDR3 length: 12 residues. The CDR3 nucleotides read TGTGCCAGCAGTACCAGGTTCTACGAGCAGTACTTC. Translating gives CASSTRFYEQYF.

The chain joins TRBV9 to TRBJ2-7; D gene uncertain. The CDR3 runs to 15 residues. Germline CDR1 reads SGDLS; CDR2 reads YYNGEE. V lost 0 bases and J 5 bases, leaving 15 bases between the germline ends. Written as DNA, the CDR3 is TGTGCCAGCAGCGTAGGGGGTATGTATACCCACGAGCAGTACTTC. This gives the protein CASSVGGMYTHEQYF.

As regards this clone: The junction departs from germline at one end; a sequencing error may be responsible. The gene calls are TRBV7-7 and TRBJ1-3; possible D gene TRBD1, 6 bases. The CDR3 spans 14 residues. CDR1 SSHAT and CDR2 FNYEAQ come from the germline V gene (reference sequence). The CDR3 DNA follows: TGTGCTAGCAGCCCAGGGGACTCTGGAAACACCATATATTTT. Its protein product is CASSPGDSGNTIYF.